This TCR beta chain originates from a study of blood T cell repertoires in COVID-19. Clones were read by immunoSEQ multiplex PCR, and TCRdb kept only the in-frame ones, dropping some. Of about 270,000 clones in the sample, approximately 88% were seen once. This CDR3 contains 17 residues. Trimming stripped 5 bases from V and 2 bases from J, with 18 bases between. Germline CDR1 and CDR2: LNHDA and SQIVND (reference sequence). The gene calls are TRBV19 and TRBJ2-2; no clear D gene. The specimen was PBMCs or T cells enriched from blood (not recorded which). This TCR came from a woman between 25 and 40 years old who had recovered from COVID-19. The CDR3, as DNA: TGTGCCAGTAGTCCTAGGCGCAACCCTCTAAACACCGGGGAGCTGTTTTTT. Protein: CASSPRRNPLNTGELFF.